The 5 T cell receptor beta chains given below trace back to one sample, sequenced in a study of cytomegalovirus exposure and HLA in healthy donors. Researchers ran the PCR with 60 Vbeta and 13 Jbeta primers. Sequenced by immunoSEQ multiplex PCR; TCRdb stores in-frame clones only, minus some. Among about 150,000 clones listed, around 81% were seen once. Sample: PBMCs. These receptors all stem from a man aged 40-49 years in good health and CMV-seronegative.

V gene TRBV28 combines with J gene TRBJ1-1; D remains unclear. Trimming removed 6 bases from V and 1 base from J, with 18 bases in between. The CDR3 runs to 16 residues. Germline V gene lookup returns CDR1 MDHEN and CDR2 SYDVKM. In DNA form, the CDR3 reads TGTGCCAGCAGCACTGGCCGGACTTATAAGAACACTGAAGCTTTCTTT. It specifies CASSTGRTYKNTEAFF.

The J gene is TRBJ1-2, the V gene TRBV13; 7 bases match TRBD1. The CDR3 loop spans 15 amino acids. Germline V gene lookup returns CDR1 PRHDT and CDR2 FYEKMQ (reference sequence). J was trimmed by 8 bases and V by 0 bases; bases with no gene match: 9. In nucleotides, the CDR3 is TGTGCCAGCAGCTTAGGAGGACAGGTGCCGTTGGGCTACACCTTC. Its protein product is CASSLGGQVPLGYTF.

This chain links TRBV2 with TRBJ2-3; TRBD2 matches 12 bases. The junction had 15 bases not matched to a gene; V was cut back by 2 bases and J by 3 bases. Germline-derived CDR1 and CDR2 are SNHLY and FYNNEI. The CDR3 is 20 amino acids. The CDR3 sequence: CASSENSWASGRVGTDTQYF. The CDR3, as DNA: TGTGCCAGCAGTGAAAATTCTTGGGCTAGCGGGAGGGTCGGGACAGATACGCAGTATTTT.

The chain uses TRBV7-9 and TRBJ2-5; D possibly corresponds to TRBD1 (6 bases). CDR3 size: 14 residues. The germline gives CDR1 SEHNR, CDR2 FQNEAQ (reference sequence). V shed 5 bases and J shed 4 bases, with 14 bases lying between them. CDR3 sequence: CASSPGAGRETQYF. DNA of the CDR3: TGTGCCAGCAGCCCAGGGGCGGGTAGAGAGACCCAGTACTTC.

With regard to this clone: One end of the junction varies from germline; a read error may be responsible. V gene TRBV4-1 combines with J gene TRBJ2-1; a weak D match, TRBD2 (5 bases). The CDR3 length is 14 residues. Germline assignment: CDR1 MGHRA and CDR2 YSYEKL. CDR3 protein: CASSPREGYSEQFF. The CDR3 nucleotides are TGCGCCAGCAGCCCCCGGGAAGGGTACAGTGAGCAGTTCTTC.